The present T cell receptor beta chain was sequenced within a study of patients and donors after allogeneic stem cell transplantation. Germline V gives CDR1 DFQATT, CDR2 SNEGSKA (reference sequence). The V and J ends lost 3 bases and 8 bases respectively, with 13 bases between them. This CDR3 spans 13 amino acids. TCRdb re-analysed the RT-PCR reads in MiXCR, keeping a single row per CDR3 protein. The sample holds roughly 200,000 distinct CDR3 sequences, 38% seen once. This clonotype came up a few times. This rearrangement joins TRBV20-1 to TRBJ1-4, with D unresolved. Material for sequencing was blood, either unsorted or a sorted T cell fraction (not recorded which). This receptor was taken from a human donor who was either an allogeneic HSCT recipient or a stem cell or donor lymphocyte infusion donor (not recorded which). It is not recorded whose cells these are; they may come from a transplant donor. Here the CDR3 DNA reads TGCAGTGCTAGGGGCGTAATTAGAGAAAAACTGTTTTTT. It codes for CSARGVIREKLFF.